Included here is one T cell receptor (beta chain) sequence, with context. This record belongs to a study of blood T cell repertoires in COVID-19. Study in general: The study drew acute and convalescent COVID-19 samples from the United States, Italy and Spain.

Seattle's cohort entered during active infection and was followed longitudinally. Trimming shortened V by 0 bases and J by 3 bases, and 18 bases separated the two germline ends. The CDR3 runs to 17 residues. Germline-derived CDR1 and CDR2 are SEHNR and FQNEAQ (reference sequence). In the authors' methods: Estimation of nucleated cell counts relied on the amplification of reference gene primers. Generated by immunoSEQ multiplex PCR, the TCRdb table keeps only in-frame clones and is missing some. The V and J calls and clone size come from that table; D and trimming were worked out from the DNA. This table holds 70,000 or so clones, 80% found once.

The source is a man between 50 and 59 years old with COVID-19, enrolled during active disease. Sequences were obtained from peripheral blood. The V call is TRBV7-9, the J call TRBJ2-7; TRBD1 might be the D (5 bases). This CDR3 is CASSLAASADTLYEQYF. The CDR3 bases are TGTGCCAGCAGCTTAGCTGCCTCGGCGGACACTCTCTACGAGCAGTACTTC.